The present T cell receptor (beta chain) was sequenced within a study of spatial heterogeneity in lung cancer. Individually, TCR cDNA molecules were each labelled with a unique molecular identifier. TCRdb processed the 5' RACE reads anew with MiXCR; each CDR3 protein has one entry. Found here are about 48,000 distinct CDR3 sequences, over 4.5% of them singletons; the top ten hold around 10%. The length of the CDR3 is 14 residues. The J segment lost 3 bases and the V segment lost 2 bases, leaving 4 bases of the junction unmatched. Germline lookup yields CDR1 SGHRS and CDR2 YFSETQ. The time point here: sample taken at primary tumor resection. This clonotype has ten or more counts.

This clonotype was obtained from a male donor with early-stage non-small cell lung cancer. The sequencing used PBMCs, collected at surgery. The chain recombines TRBV5-1 with TRBJ1-2; the match to TRBD1 covers 7 bases. The CDR3 DNA follows: TGCGCCAGCAGCTTCCGGGACAGTGACTATGGCTACACCTTC. Translating gives CASSFRDSDYGYTF.